The sequence of this TCR beta chain was determined in a study of CXCR3-negative and CXCR3-positive naive CD8 T cells. The libraries of TRB cDNA were constructed through 5' RACE using UMI labels. TCRdb derives one entry per CDR3 protein from the 5' RACE reads, leaving out DNA. The sample data list 130,000 to 150,000 distinct CDR3 sequences. With regard to this clonotype: Its antigen is still unknown.

This CDR3 has 14 residues. Germline V gene sequence: CDR1 MNHEY, CDR2 SVGEGT. Overall study results and limits: Naive CXCR3-positive cells had TRB CDR3s more hydrophobic than those of CXCR3-negative naive cells. CXCR3 levels fell partly with cryopreservation; most assays relied on fresh PBMCs.

The chain uses TRBV6-2 or TRBV6-3 and TRBJ2-7; TCRdb picks TRBD1, but there is no DNA to check that call. The clonotype originates from a human donor in good health. Some clones in this sample may be carry-over from other donors' samples. The sample was naive CXCR3+ CD8+ T cells from blood. Documented subset: CD45RO-CCR7+CD27+CD95- naive CD8+ T cells expressing CXCR3 (TNR3+). The CDR3 is CASSPSDRVLEQYF.